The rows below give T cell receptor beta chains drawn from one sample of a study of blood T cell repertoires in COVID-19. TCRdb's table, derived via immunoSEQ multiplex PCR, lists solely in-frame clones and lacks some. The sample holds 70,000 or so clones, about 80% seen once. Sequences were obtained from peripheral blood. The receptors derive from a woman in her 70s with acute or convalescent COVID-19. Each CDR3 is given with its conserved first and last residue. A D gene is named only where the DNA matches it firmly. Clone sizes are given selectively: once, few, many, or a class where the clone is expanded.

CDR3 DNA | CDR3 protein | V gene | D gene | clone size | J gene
TGCGCCAGCAGGTTAACAGGATTGTCGAACACTGAAGCTTTCTTT | CASRLTGLSNTEAFF | TRBV5-1 | NA | NA | TRBJ1-1
TGTGCCAGCAGCGTAGGGCGAGGGACAGGGAGGGCAGATACGCAGTATTTT | CASSVGRGTGRADTQYF | TRBV9 | TRBD1 | NA | TRBJ2-3
TGTGCCAGCAGTGTCCGCGGACAGCTCAACACTGAAGCTTTCTTT | CASSVRGQLNTEAFF | TRBV2 | NA | once | TRBJ1-1
TGTGCCAGCAGTGGAGAGGGGGCCCGAGTTGGTGGCTACACCTTC | CASSGEGARVGGYTF | TRBV2 | TRBD1 | NA | TRBJ1-2
TGTGCCAGCACCGGGATTAGGACTAGCGGCCCCACAGATACGCAGTATTTT | CASTGIRTSGPTDTQYF | TRBV7-2 | TRBD2 | NA | TRBJ2-3
TGTGCCAGTAGCTCCGCAACTAATGAAAAACTGTTTTTT | CASSSATNEKLFF | TRBV19 | NA | NA | TRBJ1-4
TGTGCCAGCAGCTCAGGAGGCGACAGGCTAAATCAGCCCCAGCATTTT | CASSSGGDRLNQPQHF | TRBV9 | NA | few | TRBJ1-5
TGTGCCAGCAGCCAAGAACAGGGTGACGCTGGCTACACCTTC | CASSQEQGDAGYTF | TRBV3-1/TRBV3-2 | NA | NA | TRBJ1-2
TGTGCCAGCAGCGTAGCACTCCGAGATACGCAGTATTTT | CASSVALRDTQYF | TRBV9 | NA | NA | TRBJ2-3
TGTGCCAGCAGCTTGGACTCGACAGATACGCAGTATTTT | CASSLDSTDTQYF | TRBV5-4 | NA | NA | TRBJ2-3
TGTGCCAGCAGTCCAACAGGGGGCTCTGGAAACACCATATATTTT | CASSPTGGSGNTIYF | TRBV6-5 | TRBD1 | once | TRBJ1-3
TGTGCCAGCAGGGCTTCTGGGGGGAGCAATCAGCCCCAGCATTTT | CASRASGGSNQPQHF | TRBV5-6 | NA | NA | TRBJ1-5
TGTGCCAGCAGGCCCATGGGTAGGAGGCTGGATGAAAAACTGTTTTTT | CASRPMGRRLDEKLFF | TRBV6-6 | NA | NA | TRBJ1-4
TGCGCCAGCAGCCAAGATGAGGGTACTGGAAACACCATATATTTT | CASSQDEGTGNTIYF | TRBV4-3 | NA | NA | TRBJ1-3